The source of this T cell receptor (beta chain) is a study of shared clonotypes between healthy human individuals. The CDR3 contains 14 residues. With V trimmed by 6 bases and J by 6 bases, 10 bases remained unmatched. Germline V CDR1 and CDR2: MDHEN, SYDVKM. Profiled with immunoSEQ multiplex PCR; TCRdb holds only in-frame clones, not every one. The data show some 500,000 clones, around 80% seen once. This chain connects TRBV28 to TRBJ1-2; 7 positions match TRBD1. Sequences were obtained from PBMCs. The clonotype originates from a woman between 40 and 50 years old in good health. Some clones in this sample may be carry-over from other donors' samples. For the CDR3, the DNA is TGTGCCAGCAGGGAATCCGGGACAGCGGATGGCTACACCTTC. This sequence encodes CASRESGTADGYTF.